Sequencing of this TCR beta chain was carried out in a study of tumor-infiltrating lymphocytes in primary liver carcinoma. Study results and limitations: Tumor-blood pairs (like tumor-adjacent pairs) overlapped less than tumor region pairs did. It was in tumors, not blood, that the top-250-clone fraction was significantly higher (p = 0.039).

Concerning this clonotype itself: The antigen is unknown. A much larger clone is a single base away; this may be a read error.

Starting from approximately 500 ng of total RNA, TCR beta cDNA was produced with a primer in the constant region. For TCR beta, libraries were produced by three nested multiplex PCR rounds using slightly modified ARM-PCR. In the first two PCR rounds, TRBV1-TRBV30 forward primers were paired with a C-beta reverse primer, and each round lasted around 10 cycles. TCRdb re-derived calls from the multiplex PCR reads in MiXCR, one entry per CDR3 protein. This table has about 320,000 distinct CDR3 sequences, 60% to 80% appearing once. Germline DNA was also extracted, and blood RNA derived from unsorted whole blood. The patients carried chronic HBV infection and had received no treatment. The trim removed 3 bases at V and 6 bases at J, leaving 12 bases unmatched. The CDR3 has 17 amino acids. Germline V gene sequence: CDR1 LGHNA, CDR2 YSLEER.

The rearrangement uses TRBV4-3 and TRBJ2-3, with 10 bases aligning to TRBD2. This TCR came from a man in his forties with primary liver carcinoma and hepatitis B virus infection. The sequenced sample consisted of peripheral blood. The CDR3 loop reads CASSQARTSGGGDTQYF. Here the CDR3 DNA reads TGCGCCAGCAGCCAGGCCAGGACTAGCGGAGGGGGGGATACGCAGTATTTT.